This T cell receptor beta chain was captured by sequencing in a study of vaccination and CD4 T cells after COVID-19. The assay that was used to sequence DNA from cultured CD4+ T cells was the Oncomine TCR Beta short-read assay. TCRdb fed the PCR reads into MiXCR, producing one record per CDR3 protein. Among some 13,000 distinct CDR3 sequences listed, around a third were seen once. Note on this clonotype: What it binds is unknown.

Treatment here: approximately 9-day PBMC culture with coronavirus spike peptide pools or control peptides (ViraFEST assay). T cells were expanded with peptide pools, and expanded clonotypes were identified by TCR sequencing. The authors swapped half the medium for fresh IL-2 medium on days 3 and 7. The CDR3 loop spans 17 amino acids. Trimming took off 1 base at V and 0 bases at J, with 15 bases between the two ends. Germline V gene data show CDR1 as SGHNT and CDR2 as YENEEA. The material sequenced was CD4+ T cells from blood, cultured in vitro. The chain uses TRBV11-3 and TRBJ2-5; D may be TRBD2 (5 bases). This receptor was taken from a human donor who had recovered from COVID-19. CDR3 nucleotide sequence: TGTGCCAGCAGCTTAGGGTTTGTTAGCGCAGACCAAGAGACCCAGTACTTC. Translation gives CASSLGFVSADQETQYF.